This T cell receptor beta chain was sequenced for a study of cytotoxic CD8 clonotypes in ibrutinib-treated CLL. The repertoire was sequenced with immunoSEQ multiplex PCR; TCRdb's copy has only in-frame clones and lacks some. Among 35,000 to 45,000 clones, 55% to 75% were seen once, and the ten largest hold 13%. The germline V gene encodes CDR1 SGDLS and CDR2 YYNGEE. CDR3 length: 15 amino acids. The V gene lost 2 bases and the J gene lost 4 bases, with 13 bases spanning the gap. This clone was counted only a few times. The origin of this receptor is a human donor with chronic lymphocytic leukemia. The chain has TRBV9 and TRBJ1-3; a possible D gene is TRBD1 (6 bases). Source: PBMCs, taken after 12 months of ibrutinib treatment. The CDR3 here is CASSVTGTLGNTIYF. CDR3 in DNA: TGTGCCAGCAGCGTTACCGGGACATTAGGAAACACCATATATTTT.